Given below is one TCR beta chain in context. This sample was included in a study of CD8 T cells in Susac syndrome. Reverse transcription of about 0.5 to 1 ug RNA used random hexamers. By means of immunoSEQ multiplex PCR, TCR beta CDR3 spanning 54 Vbeta and 13 Jbeta underwent amplification. TCRdb itself ran the immunoSEQ multiplex PCR reads through MiXCR, one entry per CDR3 protein. The table has some 190,000 distinct CDR3 sequences, about 95% seen once; the top ten hold 0.08% to 0.11%. Trimming removed 1 base at V and 2 bases at J, with 9 bases between. Germline V gives CDR1 MDHEN, CDR2 SYDVKM. This CDR3 has 14 residues. Sequencing of TCR beta was carried out in blood CD8+ and CD4+ T cells. Negative isolation was used for CD8+ and CD4+ T cells, and FACS enrichment was applied to TEMRA cells.

The sequenced sample consisted of CD4+ T cells from PBMCs. V is TRBV28 and J is TRBJ2-7, with D maybe TRBD1 (5 bases). The source of this sequence is a human donor in good health. The CDR3 nucleotides are TGTGCCAGCAGTTTATACACAGGAACCTACGAGCAGTACTTC. Its translation is CASSLYTGTYEQYF.